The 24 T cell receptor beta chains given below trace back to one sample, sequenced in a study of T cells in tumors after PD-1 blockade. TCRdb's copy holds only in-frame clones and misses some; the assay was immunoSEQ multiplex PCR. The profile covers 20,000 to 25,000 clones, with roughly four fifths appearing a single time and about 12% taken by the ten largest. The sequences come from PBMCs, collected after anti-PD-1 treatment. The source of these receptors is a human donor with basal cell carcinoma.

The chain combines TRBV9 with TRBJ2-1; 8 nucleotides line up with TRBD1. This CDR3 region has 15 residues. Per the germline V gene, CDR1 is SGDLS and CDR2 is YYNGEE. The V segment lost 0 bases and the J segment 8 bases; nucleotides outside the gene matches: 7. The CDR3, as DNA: TGTGCCAGCAGCGTAGAGGGGCAGGGGGCCTATGAGCAGTTCTTC. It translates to CASSVEGQGAYEQFF.

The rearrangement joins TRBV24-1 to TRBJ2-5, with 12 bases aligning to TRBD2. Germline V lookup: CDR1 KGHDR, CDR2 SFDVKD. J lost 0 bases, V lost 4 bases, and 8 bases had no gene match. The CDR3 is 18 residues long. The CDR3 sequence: CATSDSSGGAAHQETQYF. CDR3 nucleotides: TGTGCCACCAGTGACTCTAGCGGGGGGGCTGCTCACCAAGAGACCCAGTACTTC.

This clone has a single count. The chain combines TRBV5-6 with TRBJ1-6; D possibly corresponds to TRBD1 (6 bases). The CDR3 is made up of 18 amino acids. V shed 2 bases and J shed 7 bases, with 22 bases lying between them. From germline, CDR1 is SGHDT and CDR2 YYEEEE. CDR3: CASSLNLGGAGLNSPLHF. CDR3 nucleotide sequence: TGTGCCAGCAGCTTAAACCTCGGGGGGGCAGGTTTGAATTCACCCCTCCACTTT.

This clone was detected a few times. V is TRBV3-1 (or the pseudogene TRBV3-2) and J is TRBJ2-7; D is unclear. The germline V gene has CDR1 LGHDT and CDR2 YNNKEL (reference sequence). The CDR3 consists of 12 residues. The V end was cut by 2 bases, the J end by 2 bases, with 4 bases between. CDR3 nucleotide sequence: TGTGCCAGCAGCCAACTGGCCTACGAGCAGTACTTC. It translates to CASSQLAYEQYF.

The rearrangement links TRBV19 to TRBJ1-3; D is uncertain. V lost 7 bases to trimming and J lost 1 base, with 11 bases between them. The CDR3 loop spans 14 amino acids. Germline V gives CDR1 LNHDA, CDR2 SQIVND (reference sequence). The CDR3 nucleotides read TGTGCCAGTAAGGATCAACGGTCTGGAAACACCATATATTTT. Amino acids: CASKDQRSGNTIYF.

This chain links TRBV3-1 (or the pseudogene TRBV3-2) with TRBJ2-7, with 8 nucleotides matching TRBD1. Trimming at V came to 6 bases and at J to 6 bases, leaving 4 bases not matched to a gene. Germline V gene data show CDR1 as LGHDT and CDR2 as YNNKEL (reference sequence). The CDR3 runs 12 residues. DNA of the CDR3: TGTGCCAGCAGAGGGACAGGTGTCGAGCAGTACTTC. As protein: CASRGTGVEQYF.

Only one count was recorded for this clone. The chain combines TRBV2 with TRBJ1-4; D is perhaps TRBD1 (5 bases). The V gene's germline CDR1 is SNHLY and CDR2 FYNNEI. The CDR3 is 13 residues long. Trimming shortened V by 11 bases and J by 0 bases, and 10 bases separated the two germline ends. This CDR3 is CAGLTATNEKLFF. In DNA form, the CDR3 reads TGTGCCGGTTTGACAGCAACTAATGAAAAACTGTTTTTT.

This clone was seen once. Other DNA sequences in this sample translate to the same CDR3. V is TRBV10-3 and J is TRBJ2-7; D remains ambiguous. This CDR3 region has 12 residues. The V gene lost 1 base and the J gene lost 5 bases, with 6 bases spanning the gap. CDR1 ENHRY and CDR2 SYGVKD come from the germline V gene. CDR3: CAISELGHEQYF. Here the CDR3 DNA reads TGTGCCATCAGTGAGTTAGGCCACGAGCAGTACTTC.

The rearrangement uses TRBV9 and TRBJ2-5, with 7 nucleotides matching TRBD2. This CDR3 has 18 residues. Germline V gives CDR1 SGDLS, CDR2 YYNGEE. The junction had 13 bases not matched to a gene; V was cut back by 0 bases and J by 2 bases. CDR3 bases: TGTGCCAGCAGCGTAGGATTACTTGGGGGGGGAAGGCAAGAGACCCAGTACTTC. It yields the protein CASSVGLLGGGRQETQYF.

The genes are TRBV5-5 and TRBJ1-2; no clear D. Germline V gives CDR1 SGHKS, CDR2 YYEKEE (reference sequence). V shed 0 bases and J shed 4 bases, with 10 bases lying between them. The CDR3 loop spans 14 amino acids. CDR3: CASSLDSLFYGYTF. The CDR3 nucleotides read TGTGCCAGCAGCTTGGACAGCCTTTTCTATGGCTACACCTTC.

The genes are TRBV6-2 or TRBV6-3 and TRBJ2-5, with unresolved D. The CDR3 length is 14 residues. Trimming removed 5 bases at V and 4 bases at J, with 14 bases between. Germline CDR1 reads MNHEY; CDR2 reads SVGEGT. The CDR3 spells CASSLSQPPETQYF. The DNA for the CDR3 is TGTGCCAGCAGTCTCTCACAGCCCCCAGAGACCCAGTACTTC.

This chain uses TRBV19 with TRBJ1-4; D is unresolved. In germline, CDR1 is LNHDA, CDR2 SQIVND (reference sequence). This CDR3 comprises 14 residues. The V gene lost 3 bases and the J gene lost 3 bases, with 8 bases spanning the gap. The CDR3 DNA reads TGTGCCAGTAGTATTTTTGCAGCTAATGAAAAACTGTTTTTT. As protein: CASSIFAANEKLFF.

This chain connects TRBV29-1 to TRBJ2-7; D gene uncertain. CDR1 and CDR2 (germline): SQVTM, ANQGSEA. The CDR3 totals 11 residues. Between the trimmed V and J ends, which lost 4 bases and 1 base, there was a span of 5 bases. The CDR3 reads CSVAKSYEQYF. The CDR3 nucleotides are TGCAGCGTTGCAAAGTCCTACGAGCAGTACTTC.

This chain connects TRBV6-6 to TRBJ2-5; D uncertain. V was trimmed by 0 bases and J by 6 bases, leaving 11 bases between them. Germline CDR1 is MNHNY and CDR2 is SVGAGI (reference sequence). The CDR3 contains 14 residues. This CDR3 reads CASSYSGEPKTQYF. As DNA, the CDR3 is TGTGCCAGCAGTTACTCCGGAGAACCAAAGACCCAGTACTTC.

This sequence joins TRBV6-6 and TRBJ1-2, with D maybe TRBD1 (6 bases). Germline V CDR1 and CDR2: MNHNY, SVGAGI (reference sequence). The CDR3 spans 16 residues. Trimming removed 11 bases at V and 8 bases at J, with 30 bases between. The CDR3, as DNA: TGTGCCCGCGGGGGGTGGGTGGGGGACACAACGACAGGCTACACCTTC. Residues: CARGGWVGDTTTGYTF.

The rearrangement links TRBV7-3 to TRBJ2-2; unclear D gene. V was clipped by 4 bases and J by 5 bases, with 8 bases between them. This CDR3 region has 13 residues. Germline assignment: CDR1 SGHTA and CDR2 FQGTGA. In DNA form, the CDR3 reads TGTGCCAGCAGCTCCCACACAACCGGGGAGCTGTTTTTT. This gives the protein CASSSHTTGELFF.

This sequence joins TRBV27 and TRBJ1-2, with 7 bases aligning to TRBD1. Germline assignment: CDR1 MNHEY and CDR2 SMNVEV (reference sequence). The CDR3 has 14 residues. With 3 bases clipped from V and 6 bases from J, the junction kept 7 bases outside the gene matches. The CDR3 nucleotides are TGTGCCAGCAGTTTGTCCACAGGGGTAAATGGCTACACCTTC. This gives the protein CASSLSTGVNGYTF.

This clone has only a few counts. The CDR3 region has the DNA TGTGCCAGCAGCGTAGAAGGGGGGGCCCTCTCTGATGAGCAGTTCTTC. It encodes CASSVEGGALSDEQFF. The rearrangement uses TRBV9 and TRBJ2-1; weak D call: TRBD2 (7 bases). The CDR3 spans 16 residues. Trimming took off 0 bases at V and 8 bases at J, with 18 bases between the two ends. Germline V gene sequence: CDR1 SGDLS, CDR2 YYNGEE.

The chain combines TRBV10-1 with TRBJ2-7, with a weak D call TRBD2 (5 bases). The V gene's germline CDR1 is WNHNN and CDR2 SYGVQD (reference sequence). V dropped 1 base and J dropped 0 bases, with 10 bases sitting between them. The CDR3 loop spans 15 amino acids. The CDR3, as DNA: TGCGCCAGCAGTGAGTACGGGGTAGGCTCCTACGAGCAGTACTTC. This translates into CASSEYGVGSYEQYF.

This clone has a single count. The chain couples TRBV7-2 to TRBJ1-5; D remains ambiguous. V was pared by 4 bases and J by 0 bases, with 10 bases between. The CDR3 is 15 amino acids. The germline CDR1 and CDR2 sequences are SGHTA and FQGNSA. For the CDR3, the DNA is TGTGCCAGCAGCTCTGACACAGTTAGCAATCAGCCCCAGCATTTT. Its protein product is CASSSDTVSNQPQHF. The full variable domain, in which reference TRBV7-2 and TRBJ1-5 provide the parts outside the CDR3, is GAGVSQSPSNKVTEKGKDVELRCDPISGHTALYWYRQSLGQGLEFLIYFQGNSAPDKSGLPSDRFSAERTGGSVSTLTIQRTQQEDSAVYLCASSSDTVSNQPQHFGDGTRLSIL.

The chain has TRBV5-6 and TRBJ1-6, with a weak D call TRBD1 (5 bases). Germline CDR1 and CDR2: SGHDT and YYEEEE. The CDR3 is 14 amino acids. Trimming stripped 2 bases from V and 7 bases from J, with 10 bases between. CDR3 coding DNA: TGTGCCAGCAGCTTACCGAACAGGAATTCACCCCTCCACTTT. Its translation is CASSLPNRNSPLHF.

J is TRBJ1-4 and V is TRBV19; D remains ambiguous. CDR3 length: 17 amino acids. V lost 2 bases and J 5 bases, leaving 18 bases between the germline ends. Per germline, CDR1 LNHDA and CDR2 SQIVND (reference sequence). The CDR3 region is CASSIIGQSESNEKLFF. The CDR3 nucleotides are TGTGCCAGTAGTATAATCGGCCAGTCGGAATCAAATGAAAAACTGTTTTTT.

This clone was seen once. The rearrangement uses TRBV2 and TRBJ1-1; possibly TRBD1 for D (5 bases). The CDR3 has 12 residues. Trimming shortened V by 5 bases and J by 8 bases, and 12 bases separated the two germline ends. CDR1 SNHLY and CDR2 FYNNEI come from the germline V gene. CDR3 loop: CASSLTVKEAFF. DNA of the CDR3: TGTGCCAGCAGTTTGACAGTAAAGGAAGCTTTCTTT.

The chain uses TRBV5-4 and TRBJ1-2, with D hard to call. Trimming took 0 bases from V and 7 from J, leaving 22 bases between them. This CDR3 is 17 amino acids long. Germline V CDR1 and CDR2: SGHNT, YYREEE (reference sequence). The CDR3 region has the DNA TGTGCCAGCAGCTTGGAAGTAAATGACGGTGGTCGTCGTGGCTACACCTTC. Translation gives CASSLEVNDGGRRGYTF.